The rows below give T cell receptor beta chains drawn from one sample of a study of Ad26.COV2.S vaccination and SARS-CoV-2 variants. Clones were sequenced by immunoSEQ multiplex PCR, and TCRdb holds only the in-frame ones, with some missing. The data contain around 300,000 clones, 86% of them singletons. Sequencing was performed on peripheral blood, taken in a trial of Ad26.COV2.S vaccine versus placebo. These receptors were taken from a person aged 18-60 years who received the Ad26.COV2.S COVID-19 vaccine or a placebo. Both conserved end residues are part of each CDR3. Fields, in order: clone size, V gene, J gene, D gene, CDR3 DNA, CDR3 protein. The D gene is left open where the match is weak. Clone sizes are given selectively: once, few, many, or a class where the clone is expanded.

size: .
V: TRBV4-2
J: TRBJ2-2
D: TRBD1
DNA: TGTGCCAGCAGCCAATATGGGGACAGCGCGAACACCGGGGAGCTGTTTTTT
CDR3: CASSQYGDSANTGELFF

size: .
V: TRBV5-4
J: TRBJ1-2
D: TRBD1
DNA: TGTGCCAGCAGCTGGGACAGGGGTCGTAACTATGGCTACACCTTC
CDR3: CASSWDRGRNYGYTF

size: .
V: TRBV28
J: TRBJ1-2
D: .
DNA: TGTGCCAGCAGTTCCCCTCCAGGGACCTATGGCTACACCTTC
CDR3: CASSSPPGTYGYTF

size: .
V: TRBV27
J: TRBJ1-6
D: .
DNA: TGTGCCAGCAGTTTTGAGGTTTATTCACCCCTCCACTTT
CDR3: CASSFEVYSPLHF

size: few
V: TRBV2
J: TRBJ1-4
D: .
DNA: TGTGCCAGCAGTGAACAGCCTAATGAAAAACTGTTTTTT
CDR3: CASSEQPNEKLFF

size: .
V: TRBV13
J: TRBJ2-1
D: .
DNA: TGTGCCAGCACGTTGGGCAATGAGCAGTTCTTC
CDR3: CASTLGNEQFF

size: .
V: TRBV28
J: TRBJ1-5
D: .
DNA: TGTGCCAGCAGCCGACAGCCTAATCAGCCCCAGCATTTT
CDR3: CASSRQPNQPQHF

size: once
V: TRBV7-2
J: TRBJ1-1
D: TRBD1
DNA: TGTGCCAGCAGCTCCCTTGGGACAGGCATGAACACTGAAGCTTTCTTT
CDR3: CASSSLGTGMNTEAFF

size: .
V: TRBV19
J: TRBJ2-7
D: .
DNA: TGTGCCAGTAGTATAACGCACTCCGGGCCCTACGAGCAGTACTTC
CDR3: CASSITHSGPYEQYF

size: .
V: TRBV6-6
J: TRBJ1-5
D: .
DNA: TGTGCCAGCAGTTATTTGGGGGGGAATCAGCCCCAGCATTTT
CDR3: CASSYLGGNQPQHF

size: .
V: TRBV13
J: TRBJ1-4
D: TRBD1
DNA: TGTGCCAGCAGCAGCAGCCCGGACAGGGATGAAAAACTGTTTTTT
CDR3: CASSSSPDRDEKLFF

size: .
V: TRBV28
J: TRBJ2-1
D: .
DNA: TGTGCCAGCGGACTGCTCAATGAGCAGTTCTTC
CDR3: CASGLLNEQFF

size: .
V: TRBV30
J: TRBJ2-2
D: .
DNA: TGTGCCAGGGGCAGATCCGGGGAGCTGTTTTTT
CDR3: CARGRSGELFF

size: .
V: TRBV7-2
J: TRBJ1-2
D: .
DNA: TGTGCCAGCAGCTCGAACACGGGAGGGATTGTGGGCTACACCTTC
CDR3: CASSSNTGGIVGYTF

size: .
V: TRBV6-2/TRBV6-3
J: TRBJ1-5
D: TRBD1
DNA: TGTGCCAGCAGTTACGCACAGGGGAATCAGCCCCAGCATTTT
CDR3: CASSYAQGNQPQHF